A selection of T cell receptor beta chains follows, all from one sample in a study of cytomegalovirus exposure and HLA in healthy donors. Here immunoSEQ multiplex PCR was the method, and the copy in TCRdb shows in-frame clones only, minus some. Among approximately 180,000 clones, around 85% were seen once, and the ten largest hold approximately 2%. The sample comprised PBMCs. The receptors were gathered from a man in his late teens or twenties in good health and CMV-seronegative. Each CDR3 is given with its conserved first and last residue. The D gene is left open where the match is weak. For some rows the clone size is stated as once, few or many, or as a class when expanded; others skip it.

V gene	D gene	J gene	clone size	CDR3 DNA	CDR3 protein
TRBV11-2	NA	TRBJ2-5	NA	TGTGCCAGCAGTAAAAGCTCAACTCAAGAGACCCAGTACTTC	CASSKSSTQETQYF
TRBV9	TRBD1	TRBJ2-7	NA	TGTGCCAGCAGCGTAGCTGAGACAGGGTGGTACGAGCAGTACTTC	CASSVAETGWYEQYF
TRBV11-2	NA	TRBJ2-2	few	TGTGCCAGCAGCTTAGAGAGAGTTGGGGAGCTGTTTTTT	CASSLERVGELFF
TRBV7-2	TRBD1	TRBJ1-1	NA	TGTGCCAGCAGCTCTCGACAGGGTCCCACTGAAGCTTTCTTT	CASSSRQGPTEAFF
TRBV9	TRBD1	TRBJ1-6	NA	TGTGCCAGCAGCGACGGGACAGGGAATTCACCCCTCCACTTT	CASSDGTGNSPLHF
TRBV27	TRBD1	TRBJ2-1	NA	TGTGCCAGCAGGAGGCATGGACAGGGAACCTACAATGAGCAGTTCTTC	CASRRHGQGTYNEQFF
TRBV9	NA	TRBJ2-2	NA	TGTGCCAGCAAAGCGGCGGACACCGGGGAGCTGTTTTTT	CASKAADTGELFF
TRBV25-1	NA	TRBJ1-2	NA	TGTGCCAGCTCACCGGGTCAGACGACGGGAGGCTACACCTTC	CASSPGQTTGGYTF
TRBV13	TRBD2	TRBJ2-1	few	TGTGCCAGCAGCTTAAAGCGGGGGGCCTACAATGAGCAGTTCTTC	CASSLKRGAYNEQFF
TRBV5-1	TRBD1	TRBJ1-1	NA	TGCGCCAGCAGCCTAAGGTCTCAACAGGGGGCGGGCACTGAAGCTTTCTTT	CASSLRSQQGAGTEAFF
TRBV27	TRBD2	TRBJ2-1	NA	TGTGCCAGCAGTACCAACTCACTAGCGGGCAATGAGCAGTTCTTC	CASSTNSLAGNEQFF
TRBV4-1	TRBD2	TRBJ2-7	NA	TGCGCCAGCAGCCCGGGGACTAGCGGTTACTACGAGCAGTACTTC	CASSPGTSGYYEQYF
TRBV6-1	NA	TRBJ2-1	NA	TGTGCCAGCAGTGATTTTGGGGCAAAGTTCTTC	CASSDFGAKFF
TRBV10-3	TRBD1	TRBJ2-7	few	TGTGCCATCAGCCCGGCAGGGGGTTACGAGCAGTACTTC	CAISPAGGYEQYF
TRBV18	TRBD2	TRBJ2-7	few	TGTGCCAGCTCACCAGCAGGGACTAGCCCCTACGAGCAGTACTTC	CASSPAGTSPYEQYF
TRBV14	NA	TRBJ1-4	NA	TGTGCCAGCAGCCAAGATCATCAGGGCCGTGAAAAACTGTTTTTT	CASSQDHQGREKLFF
TRBV19	NA	TRBJ2-2	NA	TGTGCCAGTGGAGTGGGGAACACCGGGGAGCTGTTTTTT	CASGVGNTGELFF
TRBV7-3	TRBD2	TRBJ2-1	NA	TGTGCCAGCAGCTCCACCGGGACTAGCGCCAATGAGCAGTTCTTC	CASSSTGTSANEQFF
TRBV15	TRBD2	TRBJ2-5	NA	TGTGCCACCAGCAGAGATTGGGGACTAGGAAGTGGGACCCAGTACTTC	CATSRDWGLGSGTQYF
TRBV6-4	NA	TRBJ2-7	NA	TGTGCCAGCCGGGATCGTGGGTACGAGCAGTACTTC	CASRDRGYEQYF
TRBV6-1	TRBD2	TRBJ2-7	NA	TGTGCCAGCAGTGAAGCGCGGGATAGCGGGAGCCGATCCTACGAGCAGTACTTC	CASSEARDSGSRSYEQYF